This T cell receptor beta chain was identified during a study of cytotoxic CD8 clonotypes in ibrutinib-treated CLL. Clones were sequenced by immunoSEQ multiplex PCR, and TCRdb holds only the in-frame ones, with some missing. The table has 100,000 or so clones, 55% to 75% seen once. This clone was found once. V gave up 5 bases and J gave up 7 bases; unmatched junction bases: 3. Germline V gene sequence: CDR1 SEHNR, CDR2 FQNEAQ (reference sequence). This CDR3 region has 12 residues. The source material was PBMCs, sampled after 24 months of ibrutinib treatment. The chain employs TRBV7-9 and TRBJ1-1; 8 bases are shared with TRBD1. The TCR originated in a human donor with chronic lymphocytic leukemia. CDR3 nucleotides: TGTGCCAGCAGCCTAGACAGGGGTGAAGCTTTCTTT. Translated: CASSLDRGEAFF.